The 15 T cell receptor beta chains below were found in one sample sequenced in a study of blood T cell repertoires in COVID-19. The repertoire was sequenced with immunoSEQ multiplex PCR; TCRdb's copy has only in-frame clones and lacks some. The profile shows about 120,000 clones, around 88% of them singletons. Specimen: peripheral blood. The receptors originated from a woman between 45 and 65 years old with active or convalescent COVID-19.

The V call is TRBV9, the J call TRBJ2-1; D not resolved. Germline lookup yields CDR1 SGDLS and CDR2 YYNGEE. V was pared by 0 bases and J by 9 bases, with 7 bases between. The CDR3 totals 12 residues. For the CDR3, the DNA is TGTGCCAGCAGCGTAGAGACGGGTGAGCAGTTCTTC. Translating gives CASSVETGEQFF. Using reference TRBV9 and TRBJ2-1 for the parts outside the CDR3, the full variable domain is DSGVTQTPKHLITATGQRVTLRCSPRSGDLSVYWYQQSLDQGLQFLIQYYNGEERAKGNILERFSAQQFPDLHSELNLSSLELGDSALYFCASSVETGEQFFGPGTRLTVL.

This chain links TRBV4-3 with TRBJ1-1; D gene uncertain. V lost 1 base and J lost 4, with 4 bases in between. Germline V gene sequence: CDR1 LGHNA, CDR2 YSLEER. This CDR3 contains 12 residues. The DNA of the CDR3 is TGCGCCAGCAGCCAAGGGCCCACTGAAGCTTTCTTT. This translates into CASSQGPTEAFF.

The chain links TRBV9 to TRBJ2-1; 11 positions agree with TRBD2. After removal of 0 bases from V and 5 bases from J, the junction contained 1 base not matched to a gene. Germline CDR1 SGDLS, CDR2 YYNGEE. The CDR3 totals 15 residues. CDR3 bases: TGTGCCAGCAGCGTAGAACTAGCGGGAGACAATGAGCAGTTCTTC. Translation: CASSVELAGDNEQFF.

J is TRBJ2-3 and V is TRBV18, with 9 bases that match TRBD2. The CDR3 has 21 amino acids. The V gene's germline CDR1 is KGHSH and CDR2 LQKENI. V gave up 6 bases and J gave up 2 bases; unmatched junction bases: 24. CDR3 sequence: CASSPRLGLVGGRDFTDTQYF. The CDR3 DNA sequence: TGTGCCAGCTCGCCCCGCCTTGGACTGGTCGGCGGGAGGGATTTCACAGATACGCAGTATTTT.

The rearrangement joins TRBV7-3 to TRBJ2-5; 7 bases line up with TRBD2. Germline values: CDR1 SGHTA, CDR2 FQGTGA. V lost 5 bases and J lost 3; bases outside the gene matches: 6. The CDR3 has 14 residues. DNA of the CDR3: TGTGCCAGCAGCCTAGCGGAACAGAAAGAGACCCAGTACTTC. The encoded protein is CASSLAEQKETQYF.

The chain links TRBV28 to TRBJ1-2; perhaps TRBD1 as D (6 bases). The germline gives CDR1 MDHEN, CDR2 SYDVKM. This CDR3 is built from 11 residues. V lost 10 bases to trimming and J lost 8 bases, with 14 bases between them. The CDR3 nucleotides read TGTGCCACCTACAGGGTTAAAGGCTACACCTTC. Encoded protein: CATYRVKGYTF.

The rearrangement uses TRBV5-1 and TRBJ2-1; 13 bases match TRBD2. This CDR3 comprises 16 residues. Trimming cost V 4 bases and J 10 bases; bases outside gene matches: 11. The germline V gene encodes CDR1 SGHRS and CDR2 YFSETQ. The CDR3, as DNA: TGCGCCAGCAGCCTCGGACTAGCGGGAGTAACGGTCGAGCAGTTCTTC. Its protein is CASSLGLAGVTVEQFF.

The chain recombines TRBV4-2 with TRBJ1-3; unclear D gene. The V end was cut by 1 base, the J end by 0 bases, with 10 bases between. The CDR3 runs to 16 residues. Germline CDR1 and CDR2: LGHNA and YNFKEQ. DNA of the CDR3: TGTGCCAGCAGCCAAGTTGGGCAAAGCTCTGGAAACACCATATATTTT. Amino acid sequence: CASSQVGQSSGNTIYF.

The CDR3 region is CAISESPGERGYTF. CDR3 nucleotide sequence: TGTGCCATCAGTGAGTCGCCAGGGGAACGCGGCTACACCTTC. The chain carries TRBV10-3 and TRBJ1-2, with D possibly being TRBD1 (6 bases). Looked up from germline, CDR1 is ENHRY and CDR2 is SYGVKD. Trimming took 0 bases from V and 8 from J, leaving 13 bases between them. The CDR3 sequence is 14 residues long.

The chain combines TRBV27 with TRBJ2-2; the D is unclear. Between the trimmed V and J ends, which lost 1 base and 6 bases, there was a span of 12 bases. Germline CDR1 is MNHEY and CDR2 is SMNVEV (reference sequence). The CDR3 covers 15 residues. The CDR3 nucleotides are TGTGCCAGCAGTTTATATCGGAGTCGCCCCGGGGAGCTGTTTTTT. This translates into CASSLYRSRPGELFF.

The chain recombines TRBV9 with TRBJ2-2; possibly TRBD2 for D (5 bases). Trimming pared 7 bases from V and 1 base from J, leaving 8 bases between. Germline V CDR1 and CDR2: SGDLS, YYNGEE. This CDR3 is 13 amino acids long. In nucleotides, the CDR3 is TGTGCCAGCGTGGGAGAGAACACCGGGGAGCTGTTTTTT. This sequence encodes CASVGENTGELFF.

The V call is TRBV6-5, the J call TRBJ1-5; maybe TRBD1 (6 bases). This CDR3 is built from 14 residues. Trimming took 7 bases from V and 4 from J, leaving 14 bases between them. Germline V gene lookup returns CDR1 MNHEY and CDR2 SVGAGI. CDR3 coding DNA: TGTGCCAGCATCCCGGACAGTCTAAATCAGCCCCAGCATTTT. Its translation is CASIPDSLNQPQHF.

The CDR3 sequence: CASSIGHGNLGYTF. CDR3 nucleotides: TGTGCCAGTAGTATTGGGCACGGGAATCTGGGCTACACCTTC. The chain employs TRBV19 and TRBJ1-2; no reliable D call. Trimming pared 3 bases from V and 8 bases from J, leaving 16 bases between. Germline CDR1 and CDR2: LNHDA and SQIVND (reference sequence). This CDR3 comprises 14 residues.

The V call is TRBV21-1, the J call TRBJ1-3; the table's D call TRBD1 went unverified against the DNA. TRBV21-1 is a recognized pseudogene. This CDR3 contains 16 residues. CDR3 DNA sequence: TGTGCCAGCAGCGAGCAGGGGTCGGGGTCTGGAAACACCATATATTTT. Encoded protein: CASSEQGSGSGNTIYF.

J is TRBJ2-1 and V is TRBV4-1; 7 positions agree with TRBD2. The CDR3 runs to 17 residues. V shed 4 bases, J shed 2 bases, and the junction held 11 bases outside the gene matches. CDR1 is MGHRA and CDR2 is YSYEKL in the germline V gene. The CDR3 region has the DNA TGCGCCAGCAGCCCGGCCCTGACTAGCCGCACCTACAATGAGCAGTTCTTC. This encodes CASSPALTSRTYNEQFF.